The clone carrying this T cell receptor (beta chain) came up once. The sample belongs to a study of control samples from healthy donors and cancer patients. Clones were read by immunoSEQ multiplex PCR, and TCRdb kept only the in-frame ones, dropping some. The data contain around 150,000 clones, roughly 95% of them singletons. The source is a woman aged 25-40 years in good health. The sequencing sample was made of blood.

Written as DNA, the CDR3 is TGTGCCAGCAGTCTCTTTGGCCCAAATCAGCCCCAGCATTTT. It is translated as CASSLFGPNQPQHF. The chain combines TRBV28 with TRBJ1-5; D unresolved. The ends were cut back, 5 bases at V and 4 bases at J, with 12 bases in the middle. CDR3 length equals 14 residues. The germline CDR1 and CDR2 sequences are MDHEN and SYDVKM.